This passage covers 30 T cell receptor beta chains from one sample sequenced in a study of beta chain features in type 1 diabetes. Regarding the study as a whole: People with Type 1 diabetes carried modestly yet significantly shorter TCRB CDR3s in all four CD4+ subsets.

Of the isolated RNA, all was reverse transcribed, and so the sequenced material was expressed TCRB transcripts. Profiled with immunoSEQ multiplex PCR; TCRdb holds only in-frame clones, not every one. The sample shows hundreds of thousands of clones, over 10% of them seen only once. Their antigens remain unidentified. Material: naive CD4+ T cells from blood. The source is a man aged 18 to 29 with type 1 diabetes.

The sample holds a few counts of this clone. The rearrangement uses TRBV25-1 and TRBJ2-3; 9 bases are shared with TRBD2. CDR1 MGHDK and CDR2 SYGVNS come from the germline V gene. The V segment lost 1 base and the J segment 2 bases; nucleotides outside the gene matches: 1. CDR3 length: 15 amino acids. The CDR3 sequence: CASSELAGVTDTQYF. In DNA, the CDR3 is TGTGCCAGCAGTGAATTAGCGGGGGTCACAGATACGCAGTATTTT. Full variable domain (remainder filled in from reference TRBV25-1 and TRBJ2-3): EADIYQTPRYLVIGTGKKITLECSQTMGHDKMYWYQQDPGMELHLIHYSYGVNSTEKGDLSSESTVSRIRTEHFPLTLESARPSHTSQYLCASSELAGVTDTQYFGPGTRLTVL.

The chain carries TRBV4-1 and TRBJ2-1; the match to TRBD2 covers 16 bases. CDR3 length: 16 amino acids. Germline CDR1 MGHRA, CDR2 YSYEKL. The J segment lost 9 bases and the V segment lost 4 bases, leaving 6 bases of the junction unmatched. CDR3: CASSRGGTSGGGEQFF. The CDR3 DNA is TGCGCCAGCAGCCGCGGCGGGACTAGCGGGGGGGGTGAGCAGTTCTTC.

V gene TRBV7-9 combines with J gene TRBJ2-7, with D perhaps TRBD1 (8 bases). The V gene's germline CDR1 is SEHNR and CDR2 FQNEAQ (reference sequence). The V end lost 5 bases, the J end lost 0 bases, and 23 bases lay between the germline ends. There are 18 residues in the CDR3. The CDR3 is CASSPGGIDRGSSYEQYF. CDR3 sequence (DNA): TGTGCCAGCAGCCCGGGGGGTATAGACAGGGGAAGCTCCTACGAGCAGTACTTC.

The genes are TRBV6-5 and TRBJ2-3, with TRBD1 identical over 8 bases. V lost 6 bases and J lost 2; bases outside the gene matches: 7. Germline loops: CDR1 MNHEY, CDR2 SVGAGI. This CDR3 has 15 amino acids. DNA for the CDR3: TGTGCCAGCAGCCCTGGACAGGGCTTCACAGATACGCAGTATTTT. Its translation is CASSPGQGFTDTQYF.

This clone was seen only a few times. V and J are TRBV30 and TRBJ1-2; 10 positions agree with TRBD1. CDR3 length: 14 residues. V lost 3 bases, J lost 7 bases, and 8 bases stayed unmatched. CDR1 GTSNPN and CDR2 SVGIG come from the germline V gene (reference sequence). DNA for the CDR3: TGTGCCTGGAGCGCCGGGACAGGGGAGGGTGGCTACACCTTC. Translation: CAWSAGTGEGGYTF.

This rearrangement joins TRBV4-1 to TRBJ1-6; 7 nucleotides match TRBD1. CDR3 length: 15 amino acids. J was trimmed by 8 bases and V by 4 bases; bases with no gene match: 8. The germline CDR1 and CDR2 sequences are MGHRA and YSYEKL. The CDR3 loop is CASSLLTGEYSPLHF. The CDR3 DNA reads as TGCGCCAGCAGCCTCTTAACAGGGGAGTATTCACCCCTCCACTTT.

This clone was counted a few times. J is TRBJ2-5 and V is TRBV23-1; D possibly corresponds to TRBD1 (6 bases). TRBV23-1 has ORF status, its function being uncertain. The CDR3 is made up of 16 amino acids. Trimming shortened V by 8 bases and J by 3 bases, and 22 bases separated the two germline ends. CDR3 in amino acids: CASLRDTLGAEETQYF. For the CDR3, the DNA is TGCGCCAGCCTCCGGGACACCCTAGGGGCCGAAGAGACCCAGTACTTC.

This clone was counted between two and nine times. The J gene is TRBJ1-2, the V gene TRBV5-4, with D unresolved. The CDR3 is 13 amino acids. The ends were cut back, 4 bases at V and 0 bases at J, with 7 bases in the middle. Germline CDR1 reads SGHNT; CDR2 reads YYREEE (reference sequence). CDR3: CASSPDPNYGYTF. For the CDR3, the DNA is TGTGCCAGCAGCCCCGATCCTAACTATGGCTACACCTTC.

The chain has TRBV7-8 and TRBJ2-7; 10 bases are a match to TRBD2. Trimming removed 8 bases from V and 7 bases from J; junction bases left unmatched: 14. The CDR3 extends over 15 amino acids. Germline CDR1 and CDR2: SGHVS and FQNEAQ. The CDR3 reads CASLGASGGYGEQYF. The CDR3 DNA reads as TGTGCCAGCCTCGGTGCTAGCGGGGGCTACGGGGAGCAGTACTTC.

This clone has only a few counts. V gene TRBV28 combines with J gene TRBJ1-2; TRBD1 agrees at 7 bases. CDR3 size: 16 residues. The junction had 16 bases not matched to a gene; V was cut back by 8 bases and J by 4 bases. CDR1 and CDR2 (germline): MDHEN, SYDVKM. The CDR3 protein is CASRLPLGQASYGYTF. The CDR3 DNA follows: TGTGCCAGCCGTCTACCTCTAGGACAGGCCTCCTATGGCTACACCTTC.

The J gene is TRBJ2-7, the V gene TRBV5-5; D is undetermined. Germline V gene lookup returns CDR1 SGHKS and CDR2 YYEKEE (reference sequence). The germline V and J ends were trimmed by 0 bases and 5 bases, with 6 bases remaining between them. CDR3 length: 12 residues. The CDR3 region has the DNA TGTGCCAGCAGCTTGGACCGGCACGAGCAGTACTTC. Its translation: CASSLDRHEQYF.

V usage is TRBV6-5 and J usage is TRBJ2-1, with TRBD2 matching over 9 bases. The CDR3 loop spans 13 amino acids. Germline lookup yields CDR1 MNHEY and CDR2 SVGAGI. With V trimmed by 6 bases and J by 8 bases, 5 bases remained unmatched. CDR3 bases: TGTGCCAGCAGAGTAGCGGGGGTGCATGAGCAGTTCTTC. This translates into CASRVAGVHEQFF.

The chain uses TRBV10-2 and TRBJ2-5; 7 bases are a match to TRBD2. This CDR3 comprises 14 residues. The germline V gene has CDR1 WSHSY and CDR2 SAAADI. V gave up 2 bases and J gave up 2 bases; unmatched junction bases: 2. The DNA for the CDR3 is TGCGCCAGCAGTGAGGCTAGCGGACAAGAGACCCAGTACTTC. It codes for CASSEASGQETQYF.

This chain uses TRBV9 with TRBJ2-7, with D perhaps matching TRBD1 or TRBD2 (5 bases each). Germline V gene data show CDR1 as SGDLS and CDR2 as YYNGEE. V was cut by 5 bases and J by 0 bases, with 12 bases left in between. This CDR3 is built from 14 residues. The CDR3: CASSKGTLSYEQYF. The CDR3 DNA reads as TGTGCCAGCAGTAAAGGGACCCTCTCCTACGAGCAGTACTTC. Full variable domain (rest looked up from reference TRBV9 and TRBJ2-7): DSGVTQTPKHLITATGQRVTLRCSPRSGDLSVYWYQQSLDQGLQFLIQYYNGEERAKGNILERFSAQQFPDLHSELNLSSLELGDSALYFCASSKGTLSYEQYFGPGTRLTVT.

The rearrangement joins TRBV6-6 to TRBJ2-2; D is undetermined. The CDR3 totals 12 residues. V lost 6 bases, J lost 3 bases, and 5 bases lay in between. Germline CDR1 and CDR2: MNHNY and SVGAGI (reference sequence). CDR3 in DNA: TGTGCCAGCAGCGCATACACCGGGGAGCTGTTTTTT. It translates to CASSAYTGELFF.

This clone has more than one count but fewer than ten. The V and J genes are TRBV30 and TRBJ2-7, with D maybe TRBD1 (6 bases). V gave up 5 bases and J gave up 4 bases, with 9 bases separating them. Germline CDR1 reads GTSNPN; CDR2 reads SVGIG (reference sequence). The CDR3 extends over 11 amino acids. The CDR3 loop reads CAWLDRYEQYF. The CDR3 DNA is TGTGCCTGGTTAGACAGGTACGAGCAGTACTTC.

About this clone itself: The sample holds other DNA sequences that translate to the same CDR3. The J gene is TRBJ1-1, the V gene TRBV30, with 7 bases that match TRBD1. This CDR3 has 15 amino acids. The V segment lost 0 bases and the J segment 0 bases; nucleotides outside the gene matches: 4. The germline gives CDR1 GTSNPN, CDR2 SVGIG (reference sequence). The CDR3 DNA follows: TGTGCCTGGAGTGTACCAGGGACAGTGAACACTGAAGCTTTCTTT. Translating gives CAWSVPGTVNTEAFF.

In this sample, this clone turned up a few times. Other DNA sequences in the sample encode the same CDR3. The chain joins TRBV18 to TRBJ2-7; the D is unclear. The ends were cut back, 3 bases at V and 0 bases at J, with 3 bases in the middle. The germline gives CDR1 KGHSH, CDR2 LQKENI. This CDR3 is built from 12 residues. The CDR3 region is CASSPLSYEQYF. DNA for the CDR3: TGTGCCAGCTCACCGCTCTCCTACGAGCAGTACTTC.

V and J are TRBV30 and TRBJ1-3; D unresolved. The V end was cut by 4 bases, the J end by 0 bases, with 16 bases between. In germline, CDR1 is GTSNPN, CDR2 SVGIG (reference sequence). The CDR3 length is 16 residues. The CDR3 DNA is TGTGCCTGGACCCGCCGCCGCAGCATCTCTGGAAACACCATATATTTT. Amino acids: CAWTRRRSISGNTIYF. Complete variable domain (other parts from reference TRBV30 and TRBJ1-3): SQTIHQWPATLVQPVGSPLSLECTVEGTSNPNLYWYRQAAGRGLQLLFYSVGIGQISSEVPQNLSASRPQDRQFILSSKKLLLSDSGFYLCAWTRRRSISGNTIYFGEGSWLTVV.

This clone has just a few counts. The chain has TRBV30 and TRBJ1-5; 10 bases map to TRBD1. Looked up from germline, CDR1 is GTSNPN and CDR2 is SVGIG (reference sequence). After removal of 3 bases from V and 5 bases from J, the junction contained 4 bases not matched to a gene. The CDR3 runs to 14 residues. CDR3 bases: TGTGCCTGGAGCCGGGACAGGGGCGATCAGCCCCAGCATTTT. Amino acids: CAWSRDRGDQPQHF.

This clone was counted between two and nine times. V usage is TRBV25-1 and J usage is TRBJ2-5, with 12 bases fitting TRBD1. The CDR3 loop spans 16 amino acids. Trimming at V came to 3 bases and at J to 4 bases, leaving 6 bases not matched to a gene. Germline-derived CDR1 and CDR2 are MGHDK and SYGVNS. The CDR3 DNA follows: TGTGCCAGCAGTGATGGGACAGGGGGCATTGGAGAGACCCAGTACTTC. This translates into CASSDGTGGIGETQYF.

This chain joins TRBV6-5 and TRBJ2-3, with D tentatively TRBD2 (6 bases). Trimming removed 2 bases from V and 3 bases from J, with 15 bases in between. Germline V gene lookup returns CDR1 MNHEY and CDR2 SVGAGI. This CDR3 has 16 amino acids. The CDR3 is CASSYNPGVATDTQYF. CDR3 bases: TGTGCCAGCAGTTACAACCCGGGAGTCGCGACAGATACGCAGTATTTT.

This clone appeared a few times. This sample also contains other DNA sequences that code for the same CDR3. CDR3 residues: CAWGRQTDTQYF. CDR3 coding DNA: TGTGCCTGGGGTCGGCAAACAGATACGCAGTATTTT. The chain recombines TRBV30 with TRBJ2-3; the D is unclear. Trimming removed 5 bases from V and 3 bases from J, with 9 bases in between. The germline CDR1 and CDR2 sequences are GTSNPN and SVGIG (reference sequence). This CDR3 has 12 amino acids.

DNA for the CDR3: TGTGCCAGCAGTGACGCCCAGGGGTGGACTGAAGCTTTCTTT. Translated: CASSDAQGWTEAFF. V and J are TRBV6-6 and TRBJ1-1; D perhaps matches TRBD1 (6 bases). The V end was cut by 5 bases, the J end by 5 bases, with 15 bases between. The CDR3 contains 14 residues. CDR1 and CDR2 (germline): MNHNY, SVGAGI (reference sequence).

This clone came up a few times. This sequence joins TRBV6-5 and TRBJ1-5; weak D call: TRBD1 (5 bases). The CDR3 is made up of 15 amino acids. The germline CDR1 and CDR2 sequences are MNHEY and SVGAGI. The V gene lost 5 bases and the J gene lost 7 bases, with 18 bases spanning the gap. Written as DNA, the CDR3 is TGTGCCAGCAGTCCCCAGTTTGGGCCAGGGCAGCCCCAGCATTTT. This gives the protein CASSPQFGPGQPQHF.

The count of this clone is one. The CDR3 coding sequence is TGTGCCAGCAGCTTACTCGGACAGGGGAGTAATTCACCCCTCCACTTT. Its protein product is CASSLLGQGSNSPLHF. The chain has TRBV28 and TRBJ1-6; 9 nucleotides agree with TRBD1. CDR1 is MDHEN and CDR2 is SYDVKM in the germline V gene. Trimming at V came to 6 bases and at J to 6 bases, leaving 9 bases not matched to a gene. The CDR3 consists of 16 residues.

V and J are TRBV10-3 and TRBJ1-2, with a possible D match to TRBD1 (5 bases). CDR1 is ENHRY and CDR2 is SYGVKD in the germline V gene. The CDR3 covers 16 residues. Trimming removed 3 bases from V and 4 bases from J, with 18 bases in between. CDR3 sequence (DNA): TGTGCCATCAGTGAAGGAAGGGGAAAGGTTACCTATGGCTACACCTTC. This gives the protein CAISEGRGKVTYGYTF.

Only a few counts were recorded for this clone. The V call is TRBV19, the J call TRBJ2-5; 10 bases match TRBD1. CDR3 length: 15 amino acids. Germline values: CDR1 LNHDA, CDR2 SQIVND (reference sequence). Trimming cost V 8 bases and J 5 bases; bases outside gene matches: 11. Here the CDR3 reads CASASAGTGDETQYF. The CDR3 DNA reads as TGTGCCAGTGCCTCCGCCGGGACAGGGGACGAGACCCAGTACTTC. Drawing the rest from reference TRBV19 and TRBJ2-5, the complete variable domain is DGGITQSPKYLFRKEGQNVTLSCEQNLNHDAMYWYRQDPGQGLRLIYYSQIVNDFQKGDIAEGYSVSREKKESFPLTVTSAQKNPTAFYLCASASAGTGDETQYFGPGTRLLVL.

In DNA, the CDR3 is TGTGCCAGCAGTGGCATGGACAGGAGTCCAGAGACCCAGTACTTC. It codes for CASSGMDRSPETQYF. The rearrangement uses TRBV6-1 and TRBJ2-5, with 7 bases that match TRBD1. V was pared by 4 bases and J by 4 bases, with 9 bases of the junction left unmatched. The CDR3 is 15 residues long. Germline assignment: CDR1 MNHNS and CDR2 SASEGT.

This chain joins TRBV7-2 and TRBJ2-2; D could derive from TRBD1 or TRBD2 (5 bases each). V lost 0 bases, J lost 6 bases, and 14 bases lay in between. CDR1 is SGHTA, CDR2 FQGNSA, per germline. This CDR3 comprises 16 residues. The CDR3 DNA follows: TGTGCCAGCAGCTTAGCTCCGGGGACCATACCCGGGGAGCTGTTTTTT. It is translated as CASSLAPGTIPGELFF.